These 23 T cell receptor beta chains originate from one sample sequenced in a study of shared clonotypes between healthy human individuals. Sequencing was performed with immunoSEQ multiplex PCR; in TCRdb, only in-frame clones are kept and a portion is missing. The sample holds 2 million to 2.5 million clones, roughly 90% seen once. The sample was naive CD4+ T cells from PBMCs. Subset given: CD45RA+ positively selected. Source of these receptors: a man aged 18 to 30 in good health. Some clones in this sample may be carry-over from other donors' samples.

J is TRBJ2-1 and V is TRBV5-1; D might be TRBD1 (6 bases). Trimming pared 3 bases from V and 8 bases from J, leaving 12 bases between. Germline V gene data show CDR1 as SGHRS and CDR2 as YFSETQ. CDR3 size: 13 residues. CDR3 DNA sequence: TGCGCCAGCAGCTATCAGGGGTACGATGAGCAGTTCTTC. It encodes CASSYQGYDEQFF.

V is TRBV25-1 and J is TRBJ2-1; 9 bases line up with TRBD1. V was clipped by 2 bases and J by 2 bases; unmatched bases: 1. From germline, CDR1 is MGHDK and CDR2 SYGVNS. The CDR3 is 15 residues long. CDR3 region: CASSEGTGTYNEQFF. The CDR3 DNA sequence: TGTGCCAGCAGTGAAGGGACAGGGACCTACAATGAGCAGTTCTTC.

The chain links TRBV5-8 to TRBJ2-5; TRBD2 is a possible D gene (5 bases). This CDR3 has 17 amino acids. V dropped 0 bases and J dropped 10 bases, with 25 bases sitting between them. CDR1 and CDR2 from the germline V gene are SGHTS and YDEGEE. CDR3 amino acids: CASSLALLAGPVGSQYF. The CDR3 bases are TGTGCCAGCAGCTTGGCCCTGTTGGCGGGCCCAGTTGGGAGCCAGTACTTC.

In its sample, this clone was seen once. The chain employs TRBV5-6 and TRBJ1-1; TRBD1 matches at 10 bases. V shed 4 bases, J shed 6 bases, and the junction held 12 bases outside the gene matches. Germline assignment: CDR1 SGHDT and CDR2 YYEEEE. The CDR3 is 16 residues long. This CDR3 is CASSPGGTGVISEAFF. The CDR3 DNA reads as TGTGCCAGCAGCCCGGGCGGGACAGGGGTAATTTCTGAAGCTTTCTTT.

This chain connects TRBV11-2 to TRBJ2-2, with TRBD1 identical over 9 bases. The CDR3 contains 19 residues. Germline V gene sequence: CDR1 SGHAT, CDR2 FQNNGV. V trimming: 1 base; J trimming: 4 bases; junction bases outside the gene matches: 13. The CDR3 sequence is CASSLGGFVDRGSTGELFF. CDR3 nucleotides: TGTGCCAGCAGCTTAGGTGGGTTCGTGGACAGGGGAAGCACCGGGGAGCTGTTTTTT.

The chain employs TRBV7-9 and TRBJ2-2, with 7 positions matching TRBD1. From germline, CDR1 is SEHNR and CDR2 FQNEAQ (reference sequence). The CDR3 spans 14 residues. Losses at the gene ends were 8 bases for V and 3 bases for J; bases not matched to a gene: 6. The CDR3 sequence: CASARDSYTGELFF. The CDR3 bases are TGTGCCAGCGCAAGGGACAGTTACACCGGGGAGCTGTTTTTT.

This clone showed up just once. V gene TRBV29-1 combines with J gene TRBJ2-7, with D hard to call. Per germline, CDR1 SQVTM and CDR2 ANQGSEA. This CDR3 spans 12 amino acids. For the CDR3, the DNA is TGCATCCAATCTAGGCTTATTTACGAGCAGTACTTC. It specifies CIQSRLIYEQYF.

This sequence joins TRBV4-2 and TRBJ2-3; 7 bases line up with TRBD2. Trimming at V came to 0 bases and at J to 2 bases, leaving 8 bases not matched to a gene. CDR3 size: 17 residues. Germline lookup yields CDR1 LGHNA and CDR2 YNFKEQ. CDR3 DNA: TGTGCCAGCAGCCAAGATAACGGGAGGCCCCCCACAGATACGCAGTATTTT. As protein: CASSQDNGRPPTDTQYF.

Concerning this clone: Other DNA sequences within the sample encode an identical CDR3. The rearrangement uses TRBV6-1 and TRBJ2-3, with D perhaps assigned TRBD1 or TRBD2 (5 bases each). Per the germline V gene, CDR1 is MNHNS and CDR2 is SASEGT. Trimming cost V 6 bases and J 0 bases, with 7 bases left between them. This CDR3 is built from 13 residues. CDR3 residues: CASRGPSTDTQYF. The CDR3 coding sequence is TGTGCCAGCAGGGGACCGAGCACAGATACGCAGTATTTT.

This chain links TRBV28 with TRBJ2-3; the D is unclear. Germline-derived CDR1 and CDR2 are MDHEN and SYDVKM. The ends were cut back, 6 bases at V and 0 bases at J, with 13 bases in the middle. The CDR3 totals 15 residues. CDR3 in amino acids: CASRSVLDSTDTQYF. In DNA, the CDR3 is TGTGCCAGCAGGTCCGTGCTGGATAGCACAGATACGCAGTATTTT.

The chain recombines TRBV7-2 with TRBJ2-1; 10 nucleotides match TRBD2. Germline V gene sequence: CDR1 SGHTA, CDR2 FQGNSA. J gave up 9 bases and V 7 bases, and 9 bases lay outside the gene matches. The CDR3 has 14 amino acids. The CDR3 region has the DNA TGTGCCAGCAAACGTCTAGCGGGAGCTCTTGAGCAGTTCTTC. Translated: CASKRLAGALEQFF.

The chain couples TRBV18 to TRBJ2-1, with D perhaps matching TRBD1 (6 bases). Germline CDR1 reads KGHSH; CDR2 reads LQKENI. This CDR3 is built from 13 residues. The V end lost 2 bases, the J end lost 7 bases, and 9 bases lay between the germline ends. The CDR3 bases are TGTGCCAGCTCACCATCAGGGGCGAATGAGCAGTTCTTC. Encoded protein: CASSPSGANEQFF.

CDR3: CASSFGTAHEQYF. Written as DNA, the CDR3 is TGTGCCAGCAGTTTCGGGACGGCCCACGAGCAGTACTTC. The V and J genes are TRBV27 and TRBJ2-7; D possibly uses TRBD1 or TRBD2 (5 bases each). There are 13 residues in the CDR3. V was pared by 3 bases and J by 5 bases, with 11 bases between. From germline, CDR1 is MNHEY and CDR2 SMNVEV (reference sequence).

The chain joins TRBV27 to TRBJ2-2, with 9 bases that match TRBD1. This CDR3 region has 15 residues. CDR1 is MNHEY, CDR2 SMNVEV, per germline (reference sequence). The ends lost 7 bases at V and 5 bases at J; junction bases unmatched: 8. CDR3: CASMDRGVRTGELFF. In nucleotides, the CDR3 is TGTGCCAGCATGGACAGGGGTGTGAGAACCGGGGAGCTGTTTTTT.

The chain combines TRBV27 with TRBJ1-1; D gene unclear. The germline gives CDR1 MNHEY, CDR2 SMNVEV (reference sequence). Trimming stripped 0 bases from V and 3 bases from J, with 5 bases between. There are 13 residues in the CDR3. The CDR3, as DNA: TGTGCCAGCAGTTTATCTGCTGACACTGAAGCTTTCTTT. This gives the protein CASSLSADTEAFF.

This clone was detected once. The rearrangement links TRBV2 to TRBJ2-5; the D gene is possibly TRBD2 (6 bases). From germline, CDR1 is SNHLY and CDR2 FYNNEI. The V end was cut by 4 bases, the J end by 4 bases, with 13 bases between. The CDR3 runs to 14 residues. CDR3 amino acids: CASSGVTRRETQYF. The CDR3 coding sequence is TGTGCCAGCAGTGGGGTGACTAGAAGAGAGACCCAGTACTTC.

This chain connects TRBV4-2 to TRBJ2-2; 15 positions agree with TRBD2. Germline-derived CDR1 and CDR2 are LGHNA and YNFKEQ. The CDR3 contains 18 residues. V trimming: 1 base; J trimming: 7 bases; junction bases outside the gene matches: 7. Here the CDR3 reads CASSQGRGLAGGNGELFF. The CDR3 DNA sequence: TGTGCCAGCAGCCAAGGGCGGGGACTAGCGGGAGGTAACGGGGAGCTGTTTTTT.

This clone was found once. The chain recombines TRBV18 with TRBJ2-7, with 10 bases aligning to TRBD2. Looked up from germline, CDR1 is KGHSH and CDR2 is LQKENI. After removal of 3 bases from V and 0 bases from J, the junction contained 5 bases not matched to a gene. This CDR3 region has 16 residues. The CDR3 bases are TGTGCCAGCTCACCCCTAGCGGGAGTGCTCTCCTACGAGCAGTACTTC. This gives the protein CASSPLAGVLSYEQYF.

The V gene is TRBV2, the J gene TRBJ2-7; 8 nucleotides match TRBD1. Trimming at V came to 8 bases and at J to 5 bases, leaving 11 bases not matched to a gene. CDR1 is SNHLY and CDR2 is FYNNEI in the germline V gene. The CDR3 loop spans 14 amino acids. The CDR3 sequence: CASALEQGVHEQYF. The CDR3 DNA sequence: TGTGCCAGCGCCCTTGAACAGGGGGTCCACGAGCAGTACTTC.

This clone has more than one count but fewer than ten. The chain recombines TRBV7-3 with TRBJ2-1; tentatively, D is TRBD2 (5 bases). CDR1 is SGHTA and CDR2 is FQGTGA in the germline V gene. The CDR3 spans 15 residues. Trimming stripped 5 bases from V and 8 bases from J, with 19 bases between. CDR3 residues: CASSPGFTLGDEQFF. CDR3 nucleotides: TGTGCCAGCAGCCCGGGGTTTACCCTAGGAGATGAGCAGTTCTTC.

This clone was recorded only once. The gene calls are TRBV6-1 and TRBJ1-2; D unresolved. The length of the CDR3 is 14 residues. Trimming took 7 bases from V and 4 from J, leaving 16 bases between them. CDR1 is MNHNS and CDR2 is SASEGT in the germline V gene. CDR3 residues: CASNIVRQLYGYTF. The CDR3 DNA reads TGTGCCAGCAATATAGTAAGACAACTCTATGGCTACACCTTC.

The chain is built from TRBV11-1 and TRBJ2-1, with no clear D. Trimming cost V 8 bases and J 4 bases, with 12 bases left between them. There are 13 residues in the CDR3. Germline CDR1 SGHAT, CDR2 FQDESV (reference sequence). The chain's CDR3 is CASQRTPYNEQFF. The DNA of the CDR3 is TGTGCCAGCCAGCGTACACCTTACAATGAGCAGTTCTTC.

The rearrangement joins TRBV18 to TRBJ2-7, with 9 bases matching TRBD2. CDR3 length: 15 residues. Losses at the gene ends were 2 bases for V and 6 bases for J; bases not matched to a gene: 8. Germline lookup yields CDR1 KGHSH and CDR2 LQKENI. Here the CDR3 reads CASSPTSSGITEQYF. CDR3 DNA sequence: TGTGCCAGCTCACCAACCTCTAGCGGGATAACCGAGCAGTACTTC.